These 27 T cell receptor beta chains were sequenced from one sample in a study of T cells after yellow fever vaccination. Each CDR3 protein gets one entry after TCRdb re-called the 5' RACE reads with MiXCR. The table has a few hundred thousand distinct CDR3 sequences, less than 9% seen once. The sequencing used CD4+ T cells sorted from PBMCs, collected 15 days after the yellow fever booster vaccination. Receptor source: a man aged 25-40 years who received the YFV17D yellow fever vaccine.

The V and J genes are TRBV20-1 and TRBJ2-1, with 8 bases that match TRBD2. This CDR3 is built from 14 residues. Per the germline V gene, CDR1 is DFQATT and CDR2 is SNEGSKA (reference sequence). After removal of 7 bases from V and 6 bases from J, the junction contained 11 bases not matched to a gene. CDR3 region: CSVTAGLGSNEQFF. The CDR3, as DNA: TGCAGTGTCACCGCGGGACTAGGGTCCAATGAGCAGTTCTTC.

This chain links TRBV7-9 with TRBJ2-7, with unresolved D. The CDR3 is 15 amino acids. Trimming pared 4 bases from V and 3 bases from J, leaving 16 bases between. The germline gives CDR1 SEHNR, CDR2 FQNEAQ (reference sequence). CDR3: CASSSPPGLGYEQYF. CDR3 DNA: TGTGCCAGCAGCTCCCCTCCGGGTTTGGGCTACGAGCAGTACTTC.

At least ten counts were recorded for this clonotype. V and J are TRBV6-2 or TRBV6-3 and TRBJ1-1, with D possibly being TRBD1 (6 bases). Trimming cost V 6 bases and J 1 base, with 18 bases left between them. The CDR3 contains 16 residues. Per germline, CDR1 MNHEY and CDR2 SVGEGT. DNA of the CDR3: TGTGCCAGCAGCCGACCAATCAGGGGAGGGAACACTGAAGCTTTCTTT. Protein product: CASSRPIRGGNTEAFF.

V gene TRBV3-1 combines with J gene TRBJ1-4; no reliable D call. The CDR3 runs 15 residues. Germline loops: CDR1 LGHDT, CDR2 YNNKEL (reference sequence). Deletions cut 0 bases from V and 0 bases from J, with 5 bases between. DNA of the CDR3: TGTGCCAGCAGCCAAGAGAGCCCAACTAATGAAAAACTGTTTTTT. This encodes CASSQESPTNEKLFF.

Only a few counts were recorded for this clonotype. The chain combines TRBV6-5 with TRBJ1-1; the D is unclear. The ends were cut back, 2 bases at V and 1 base at J, with 14 bases in the middle. Germline V CDR1 and CDR2: MNHEY, SVGAGI. The CDR3 sequence is 16 residues long. CDR3 loop: CASSYAKIRANTEAFF. As DNA, the CDR3 is TGTGCCAGCAGTTACGCCAAAATAAGGGCGAACACTGAAGCTTTCTTT.

This clonotype was picked up a small number of times. Mismatch with germline at one junction end may stem from a read error. The chain is built from TRBV3-1 and TRBJ2-7, with D perhaps given as TRBD1 or TRBD2 (5 bases each). Germline CDR1 and CDR2: LGHDT and YNNKEL (reference sequence). The CDR3 extends over 12 amino acids. The CDR3 protein is CASSHALTGLRF. The CDR3 region has the DNA TGTGCCAGCAGCCACGCGCTTACGGGGCTCAGGTTC.

In its sample, this clonotype was seen a few times. V and J are TRBV7-9 and TRBJ2-7, with TRBD1 identical over 8 bases. Per germline, CDR1 SEHNR and CDR2 FQNEAQ (reference sequence). The CDR3 extends over 15 amino acids. J gave up 3 bases and V 5 bases, and 9 bases lay outside the gene matches. The CDR3 DNA sequence: TGTGCCAGCAGCCCGGCTGGGACAGGCGACTACGAGCAGTACTTC. Translating it yields CASSPAGTGDYEQYF. Using reference TRBV7-9 and TRBJ2-7 for the parts outside the CDR3, the full variable domain is DTGVSQNPRHKITKRGQNVTFRCDPISEHNRLYWYRQTLGQGPEFLTYFQNEAQLEKSRLLSDRFSAERPKGSFSTLEIQRTEQGDSAMYLCASSPAGTGDYEQYFGPGTRLTVT.

This clonotype was counted a few times. The chain uses TRBV12-3 or TRBV12-4 and TRBJ1-5; 7 bases line up with TRBD1. This CDR3 is built from 13 residues. V gave up 6 bases and J gave up 7 bases; unmatched junction bases: 6. CDR3 sequence reads: CASSLTGRQPQHF. The DNA of the CDR3 is TGTGCCAGCAGCTTGACAGGGAGGCAGCCCCAGCATTTT.

This clonotype was detected many times. CDR3 loop: CASSYELAGGFTDTQYF. The CDR3 DNA reads TGTGCCAGCAGTTACGAACTAGCGGGAGGATTCACAGATACGCAGTATTTT. This chain uses TRBV6-5 with TRBJ2-3, with 12 bases aligning to TRBD2. The CDR3 runs to 17 residues. Germline loops: CDR1 MNHEY, CDR2 SVGAGI. V lost 2 bases to trimming and J lost 2 bases; unmatched junction nucleotides: 5.

The genes are TRBV9 and TRBJ1-4; 7 positions agree with TRBD1. CDR3 length equals 14 residues. Germline V gives CDR1 SGDLS, CDR2 YYNGEE. The V and J ends lost 2 bases and 8 bases, in that order; junction bases with no gene match: 6. CDR3 coding DNA: TGTGCCAGCAGCGTCCGACAGGGTCAAGAAAAACTGTTTTTT. It codes for CASSVRQGQEKLFF.

The table lists this clonotype with a few counts. CDR3 DNA sequence: TGCGCCAGCAGCTTCGAGATGACCCAGTACTTC. Amino acids: CASSFEMTQYF. The chain recombines TRBV5-1 with TRBJ2-5; D ambiguous. CDR1 is SGHRS, CDR2 YFSETQ, per germline. V was clipped by 2 bases and J by 7 bases, with 6 bases between them. The CDR3 length is 11 residues.

At least ten counts were recorded for this clonotype. The gene calls are TRBV2 and TRBJ2-4; 7 positions match TRBD1. V gave up 6 bases and J gave up 1 base; unmatched junction bases: 12. Germline loops: CDR1 SNHLY, CDR2 FYNNEI. The CDR3 loop spans 17 amino acids. CDR3 coding DNA: TGTGCCAGCAGCGACAGGGTAACGTCAACTGCCAAAAACATTCAGTACTTC. Protein: CASSDRVTSTAKNIQYF.

This clonotype was recorded at least ten times. This sequence joins TRBV25-1 and TRBJ2-2; 10 bases line up with TRBD1. CDR1 MGHDK and CDR2 SYGVNS come from the germline V gene. CDR3 length equals 15 residues. V trimming: 6 bases; J trimming: 9 bases; junction bases outside the gene matches: 10. CDR3 nucleotides: TGTGCCAGCAGAGCGACGGGACAGGGGTTCAGGGAGCTGTTTTTT. It is translated as CASRATGQGFRELFF.

This clonotype was detected a few times. The chain is built from TRBV9 and TRBJ2-3, with 8 nucleotides matching TRBD1. The CDR3 is made up of 13 amino acids. The germline CDR1 and CDR2 sequences are SGDLS and YYNGEE. The CDR3 nucleotides read TGTGCTACCGGACAGGGAAACACAGATACGCAGTATTTT. Encoded protein: CATGQGNTDTQYF.

A few counts support this clonotype. The rearrangement uses TRBV11-3 and TRBJ2-3, with D possibly TRBD1 on 6 matching bases. Germline CDR1 SGHNT, CDR2 YENEEA. The V gene lost 6 bases and the J gene lost 5 bases, with 12 bases spanning the gap. The CDR3 sequence is 13 residues long. CDR3 nucleotides: TGTGCCAGCAGGCCTCGCAGGGGAGATACGCAGTATTTT. This translates into CASRPRRGDTQYF.

This clonotype was recorded at least ten times. The chain couples TRBV3-1 to TRBJ1-6; 9 nucleotides align to TRBD1. Germline CDR1 and CDR2: LGHDT and YNNKEL (reference sequence). This CDR3 region has 14 residues. V was clipped by 4 bases and J by 7 bases; unmatched bases: 2. In DNA form, the CDR3 reads TGTGCCAGCAGCCCAGGGACAGGGAATTCACCCCTCCACTTT. This codes for CASSPGTGNSPLHF.

This clonotype was seen at least ten times. The chain uses TRBV30 and TRBJ2-1, with TRBD1 as a possible D gene (6 bases). The germline CDR1 and CDR2 sequences are GTSNPN and SVGIG (reference sequence). Trimming removed 4 bases from V and 7 bases from J, with 14 bases in between. This CDR3 is built from 13 residues. CDR3 amino acids: CAWTDRRRNEQFF. The CDR3 bases are TGTGCCTGGACAGACAGGAGGAGGAATGAGCAGTTCTTC. Together with reference TRBV30 and TRBJ2-1, the CDR3 gives the full variable domain: SQTIHQWPATLVQPVGSPLSLECTVEGTSNPNLYWYRQAAGRGLQLLFYSVGIGQISSEVPQNLSASRPQDRQFILSSKKLLLSDSGFYLCAWTDRRRNEQFFGPGTRLTVL.

The chain recombines TRBV5-1 with TRBJ1-4; 7 bases align to TRBD1. The CDR3 spans 15 residues. The V gene's germline CDR1 is SGHRS and CDR2 YFSETQ. The V segment lost 4 bases and the J segment 5 bases; nucleotides outside the gene matches: 8. The CDR3 protein is CASSSRTGGNEKLFF. CDR3 nucleotides: TGCGCCAGCAGCAGCCGGACAGGAGGAAATGAAAAACTGTTTTTT.

This clonotype was picked up many times. The chain recombines TRBV5-6 with TRBJ2-2, with no clear D. CDR1 is SGHDT, CDR2 YYEEEE, per germline. The CDR3 loop spans 13 amino acids. The V end lost 0 bases, the J end lost 7 bases, and 7 bases lay between the germline ends. The CDR3 sequence is CASSLVSLGELFF. CDR3 DNA sequence: TGTGCCAGCAGCTTGGTATCTCTCGGGGAGCTGTTTTTT.

This clonotype was seen many times. CDR3 in DNA: TGCGCCAGCAGCTTGTCCGGGACAGGGACAGATACGCAGTATTTT. Protein product: CASSLSGTGTDTQYF. V usage is TRBV5-1 and J usage is TRBJ2-3; TRBD1 agrees at 9 bases. The CDR3 runs to 15 residues. V shed 1 base, J shed 3 bases, and the junction held 3 bases outside the gene matches. CDR1 and CDR2 from the germline V gene are SGHRS and YFSETQ.

The chain carries TRBV9 and TRBJ2-2, with unresolved D. The V and J ends lost 3 bases and 0 bases respectively, with 12 bases between them. Germline loops: CDR1 SGDLS, CDR2 YYNGEE. This CDR3 is 16 amino acids long. CDR3 loop: CASSGVPFPNTGELFF. CDR3 nucleotides: TGTGCCAGCAGCGGGGTCCCATTTCCGAACACCGGGGAGCTGTTTTTT.

V and J are TRBV24-1 and TRBJ2-3; the D call may be TRBD1 or TRBD2 (6 bases each). The CDR3 loop spans 18 amino acids. The V gene's germline CDR1 is KGHDR and CDR2 SFDVKD. V lost 0 bases to trimming and J lost 2 bases, with 17 bases between them. As DNA, the CDR3 is TGTGCCACCAGTGATTTGGCAGGAGGGGGTGGATCCACAGATACGCAGTATTTT. Residues: CATSDLAGGGGSTDTQYF.

This clonotype was observed many times. The chain uses TRBV5-1 and TRBJ1-1; D remains unclear. Germline loops: CDR1 SGHRS, CDR2 YFSETQ. Trimming shortened V by 1 base and J by 5 bases, and 12 bases separated the two germline ends. This CDR3 spans 14 amino acids. The CDR3, as DNA: TGCGCCAGCAGCTTGCGGGTTGCCGGGACTGAAGCTTTCTTT. It specifies CASSLRVAGTEAFF.

This clonotype was observed a handful of times. The rearrangement joins TRBV7-9 to TRBJ2-5; 7 bases are a match to TRBD2. The CDR3 spans 14 residues. The junction had 5 bases not matched to a gene; V was cut back by 6 bases and J by 1 base. Germline assignment: CDR1 SEHNR and CDR2 FQNEAQ (reference sequence). The CDR3 DNA reads as TGTGCCAGCAGGGACCTAGCGGTCCAAGAGACCCAGTACTTC. Translation: CASRDLAVQETQYF.

This chain joins TRBV7-2 and TRBJ2-3; D unresolved. The V end lost 3 bases, the J end lost 4 bases, and 8 bases lay between the germline ends. From germline, CDR1 is SGHTA and CDR2 FQGNSA. This CDR3 has 13 residues. The CDR3 region has the DNA TGTGCCAGCAGCTTCAACAGAGCAGATACGCAGTATTTT. Residues: CASSFNRADTQYF.

Many counts were recorded for this clonotype. This rearrangement joins TRBV7-2 to TRBJ2-3; 9 positions match TRBD2. V was pared by 2 bases and J by 1 base, with 4 bases of the junction left unmatched. The CDR3 sequence is 16 residues long. The V gene's germline CDR1 is SGHTA and CDR2 FQGNSA. CDR3 sequence (DNA): TGTGCCAGCAGCTTAAGGGGCGGGGGGGGCACAGATACGCAGTATTTT. Its translation is CASSLRGGGGTDTQYF.

In its sample, this clonotype was seen many times. This sequence joins TRBV7-2 and TRBJ2-3; 8 bases are a match to TRBD1. CDR1 and CDR2 (germline): SGHTA, FQGNSA. The CDR3 has 15 amino acids. V dropped 6 bases and J dropped 4; count of bases not matched to a gene: 9. The CDR3 sequence is CASRNRGLDADTQYF. CDR3 coding DNA: TGTGCCAGCAGGAACAGGGGGTTGGATGCAGATACGCAGTATTTT.